This T cell receptor (beta chain) was recovered during a study of cytomegalovirus exposure and HLA in healthy donors. Comment on this clone: Its ends do not fully match the called genes, so a read error is possible.

The PCR ran on 60 Vbeta and 13 Jbeta primers. Clones were read by immunoSEQ multiplex PCR, and TCRdb kept only the in-frame ones, dropping some. The data hold more than 75,000 clones, with 60% to 80% observed a single time. This CDR3 spans 14 amino acids. Germline V gives CDR1 SGHVS, CDR2 FQNEAQ. V usage is TRBV7-8 and J usage is TRBJ2-2; D is unclear. Sequenced material: PBMCs. The clonotype comes from a woman aged 35 to 49 in good health and CMV-seronegative. The CDR3 DNA follows: TGTGCCAGCAGCCACTTAATAAACAGCGGGGAGCTGTTTTTT. Translation gives CASSHLINSGELFF.